The 14 T cell receptor beta chains given below trace back to one sample, sequenced in a study of beta chain features in type 1 diabetes. Sequenced material consisted of expressed TCRB transcripts (all of the isolated RNA was reverse transcribed). Method: immunoSEQ multiplex PCR; TCRdb's copy keeps in-frame clones and lacks some. Of a few hundred thousand clones listed, approximately 10% are singletons. Sequences were obtained from naive CD4+ T cells from blood. The receptors stem from a woman in her thirties in good health.

This clone was seen only a few times. This chain connects TRBV7-9 to TRBJ1-2; TRBD1 agrees at 8 bases. Germline CDR1 is SEHNR and CDR2 is FQNEAQ (reference sequence). The length of the CDR3 is 15 residues. Trimming removed 5 bases from V and 8 bases from J; junction bases left unmatched: 13. The CDR3 region has the DNA TGTGCCAGCAGCAGAAGCCAGGGGGCTGCGGAGGGCTACACCTTC. This gives the protein CASSRSQGAAEGYTF.

This clone was counted a single time. This chain's CDR3 is CASSPPTGVTDTQYF. The CDR3 coding sequence is TGTGCCAGCAGCCCCCCTACGGGAGTAACAGATACGCAGTATTTT. V usage is TRBV6-6 and J usage is TRBJ2-3; possible D gene TRBD2, 6 bases. Trimming left V 6 bases short and J 3 bases short, with 16 bases between. This CDR3 is built from 15 residues. CDR1 is MNHNY, CDR2 SVGAGI, per germline (reference sequence).

This clone was seen only a few times. The chain is built from TRBV9 and TRBJ2-1; D uncertain. Germline V gene lookup returns CDR1 SGDLS and CDR2 YYNGEE. This CDR3 region has 14 residues. V lost 1 base and J 10 bases, leaving 15 bases between the germline ends. In DNA form, the CDR3 reads TGTGCCAGCAGCGTAACGAGACACTCGATGGAGCAGTTCTTC. This translates into CASSVTRHSMEQFF.

This clone was detected only a few times. J is TRBJ2-7 and V is TRBV15, with TRBD2 identical over 7 bases. The CDR3 spans 17 residues. Germline CDR1 is LNHNV and CDR2 is YYDKDF (reference sequence). Trimming at V came to 0 bases and at J to 4 bases, leaving 12 bases not matched to a gene. Written as DNA, the CDR3 is TGTGCCACCAGCAGAGATCAAGGGCTAGCGGAGATATACGAGCAGTACTTC. This sequence encodes CATSRDQGLAEIYEQYF.

This clone was seen a few times. The chain carries TRBV7-2 and TRBJ2-3; D unclear. Trimming took 5 bases from V and 4 from J, leaving 16 bases between them. This CDR3 is built from 15 residues. CDR1 SGHTA and CDR2 FQGNSA come from the germline V gene. The CDR3 DNA sequence: TGTGCCAGCAGCGCCCGAGGCGGTGACCCAGATACGCAGTATTTT. As protein: CASSARGGDPDTQYF.

This sequence joins TRBV30 and TRBJ1-5, with D perhaps matching TRBD1 (5 bases). The germline CDR1 and CDR2 sequences are GTSNPN and SVGIG (reference sequence). V lost 1 base and J 16 bases, leaving 20 bases between the germline ends. The CDR3 is made up of 13 amino acids. The CDR3 DNA sequence: TGTGCCTGGAGTGGCGGCCCAGGAGGGGTGTATCATTTT. It encodes CAWSGGPGGVYHF.

This clone occurred a few times. V gene TRBV30 combines with J gene TRBJ1-2; the D is unclear. There are 11 residues in the CDR3. Germline V gives CDR1 GTSNPN, CDR2 SVGIG (reference sequence). Trimming took off 5 bases at V and 0 bases at J, with 4 bases between the two ends. The chain's CDR3 is CAWSANYGYTF. In nucleotides, the CDR3 is TGTGCCTGGTCAGCTAACTATGGCTACACCTTC.

The chain couples TRBV19 to TRBJ1-1, with TRBD1 matching 9 bases. The CDR3 length is 15 residues. V gave up 5 bases and J gave up 4 bases; unmatched junction bases: 8. Per germline, CDR1 LNHDA and CDR2 SQIVND (reference sequence). CDR3 DNA: TGTGCCAGTAGTTTCCTCGGGACAGGGCCCACTGAAGCTTTCTTT. It yields the protein CASSFLGTGPTEAFF.

The chain is built from TRBV27 and TRBJ1-2, with 7 bases that match TRBD1. The V and J ends lost 5 bases and 10 bases, in that order; junction bases with no gene match: 10. CDR1 MNHEY and CDR2 SMNVEV come from the germline V gene (reference sequence). The CDR3 is 13 residues long. CDR3 DNA: TGTGCCAGCAGTAGGACAGGAAAAGGAGTCTACACCTTC. This gives the protein CASSRTGKGVYTF.

This clone turned up a few times. Other DNA sequences in this sample translate to the same CDR3. The V gene is TRBV19, the J gene TRBJ2-7, with D maybe TRBD1 (6 bases). This CDR3 has 14 residues. Trimming pared 3 bases from V and 2 bases from J, leaving 11 bases between. From germline, CDR1 is LNHDA and CDR2 SQIVND (reference sequence). The CDR3 loop reads CASSIPGETYEQYF. CDR3 sequence (DNA): TGTGCCAGTAGTATTCCAGGGGAAACCTACGAGCAGTACTTC.

This clone showed up just a few times. This chain joins TRBV29-1 and TRBJ2-1; D possibly corresponds to TRBD2 (6 bases). V dropped 3 bases and J dropped 5 bases, with 11 bases sitting between them. This CDR3 comprises 13 residues. Germline CDR1 SQVTM, CDR2 ANQGSEA. CDR3 bases: TGCAGCGTTGAGGAGCGGGTCGACAATGAGCAGTTCTTC. It yields the protein CSVEERVDNEQFF.

This clone was seen more than once but under ten times. The chain has TRBV18 and TRBJ2-1; D may be TRBD2 (5 bases). The V gene lost 3 bases and the J gene lost 7 bases, with 16 bases spanning the gap. The CDR3 length is 15 residues. CDR1 and CDR2 from the germline V gene are KGHSH and LQKENI. CDR3 in amino acids: CASSPDSLAPNEQFF. The CDR3 DNA is TGTGCCAGCTCACCGGACTCCCTCGCCCCTAATGAGCAGTTCTTC.

The CDR3 is CAGAVSLYEQYF. CDR3 nucleotide sequence: TGTGCCGGGGCAGTGAGTCTCTACGAGCAGTACTTC. The V and J genes are TRBV30 and TRBJ2-7, with a weak D call TRBD1 (5 bases). The germline V gene has CDR1 GTSNPN and CDR2 SVGIG (reference sequence). Trimming shortened V by 8 bases and J by 3 bases, and 14 bases separated the two germline ends. The CDR3 has 12 residues.

This clone was counted a few times. The chain employs TRBV10-3 and TRBJ2-7, with 9 bases identical to TRBD2. The junction had 5 bases not matched to a gene; V was cut back by 3 bases and J by 2 bases. Per the germline V gene, CDR1 is ENHRY and CDR2 is SYGVKD. The CDR3 consists of 15 residues. The CDR3 loop is CAISDLTSGTYEQYF. The CDR3 region has the DNA TGTGCCATCAGTGATCTGACTAGCGGTACCTACGAGCAGTACTTC.